This T cell receptor (beta chain) originates from a study of blood T cell repertoires in COVID-19. Whole-study context: Researchers got acute and convalescent COVID-19 samples from the United States, Italy and Spain.

Assay: immunoSEQ multiplex PCR; the TCRdb copy retains only in-frame clones and omits some. Here the sample spans some 490,000 clones, about 88% being singletons. The CDR3 is 13 amino acids. V shed 6 bases and J shed 6 bases, with 11 bases lying between them. The germline V gene has CDR1 SGHTA and CDR2 FQGNSA. Participants came from 20 to 25 US areas, aged about 18 to 89 years. Two negative PCRs, clearance, or symptom resolution had been documented for recovered Cohort 3 donors. The chain employs TRBV7-2 and TRBJ2-2; D unresolved. The sample comprised PBMCs or T cells enriched from blood (not recorded which). The TCR comes from a woman between 55 and 75 years old who had recovered from COVID-19. The CDR3 DNA follows: TGTGCCAGCAGACCACTTACGGCCGGGGAGCTGTTTTTT. This encodes CASRPLTAGELFF.